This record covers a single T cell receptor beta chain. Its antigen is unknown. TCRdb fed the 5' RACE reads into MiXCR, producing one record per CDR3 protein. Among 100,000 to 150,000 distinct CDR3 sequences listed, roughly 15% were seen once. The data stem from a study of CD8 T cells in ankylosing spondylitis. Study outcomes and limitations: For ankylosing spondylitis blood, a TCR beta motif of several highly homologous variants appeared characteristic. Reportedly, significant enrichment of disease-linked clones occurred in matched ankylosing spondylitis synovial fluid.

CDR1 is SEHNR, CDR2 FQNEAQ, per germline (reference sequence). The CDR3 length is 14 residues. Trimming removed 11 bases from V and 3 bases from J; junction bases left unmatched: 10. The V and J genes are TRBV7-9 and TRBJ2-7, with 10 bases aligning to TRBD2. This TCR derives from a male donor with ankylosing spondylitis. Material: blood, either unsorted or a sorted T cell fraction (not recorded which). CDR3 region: CASDRSSGSYEQYF. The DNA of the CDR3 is TGTGCCTCCGATAGGTCTAGCGGGAGCTACGAGCAGTACTTC.